This TCR beta chain was documented in a study of T cells after posttransplantation cyclophosphamide. Here immunoSEQ multiplex PCR was the method, and the copy in TCRdb shows in-frame clones only, minus some. The sample carries around 18,000 clones, roughly 76% recorded once. CDR3 size: 17 residues. CDR1 is SEHNR, CDR2 FQNEAQ, per germline (reference sequence). V shed 1 base and J 4 bases; nucleotides not matched to a gene: 12. Study-wide results and caveats: Later post-transplant blood repertoires were often dominated by donor CD8+ memory clones.

This clone was seen once. Its specificity is not known. Busulfan-fludarabine conditioning, marrow transplant, and cyclophosphamide on days +3 and +4 were administered. The chain carries TRBV7-9 and TRBJ2-7; 8 bases map to TRBD1. This receptor was taken from a female patient aged 40-50 years who received an allogeneic stem cell transplant from a related donor, was CMV-positive, and had no GVHD. The graft donor may account for some of the T cells. Sample: CD8+ T cells sorted from PBMCs, taken 1,900 to 2,000 days after a stem cell transplant with posttransplant cyclophosphamide. CDR3: CASSLVGRGPGSYEQYF. The CDR3, as DNA: TGTGCCAGCAGCTTAGTCGGCAGGGGGCCCGGGTCGTACGAGCAGTACTTC.